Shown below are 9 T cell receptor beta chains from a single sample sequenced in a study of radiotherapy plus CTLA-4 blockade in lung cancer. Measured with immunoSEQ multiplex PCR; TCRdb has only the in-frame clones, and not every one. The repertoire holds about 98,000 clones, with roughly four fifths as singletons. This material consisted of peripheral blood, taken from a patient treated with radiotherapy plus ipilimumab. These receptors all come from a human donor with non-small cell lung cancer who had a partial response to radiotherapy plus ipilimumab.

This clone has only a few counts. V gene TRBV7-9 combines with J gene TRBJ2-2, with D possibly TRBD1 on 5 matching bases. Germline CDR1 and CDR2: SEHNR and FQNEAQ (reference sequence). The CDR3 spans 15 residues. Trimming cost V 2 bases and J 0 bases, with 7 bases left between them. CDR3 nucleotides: TGTGCCAGCAGCTTACCCAGGGCGAACACCGGGGAGCTGTTTTTT. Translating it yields CASSLPRANTGELFF.

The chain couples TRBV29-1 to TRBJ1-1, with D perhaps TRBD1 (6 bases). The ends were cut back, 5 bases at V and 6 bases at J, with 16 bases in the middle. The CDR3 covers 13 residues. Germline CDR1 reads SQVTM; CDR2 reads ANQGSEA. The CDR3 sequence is CSVFTRGLAEAFF. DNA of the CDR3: TGCAGCGTTTTTACCAGGGGCCTCGCTGAAGCTTTCTTT.

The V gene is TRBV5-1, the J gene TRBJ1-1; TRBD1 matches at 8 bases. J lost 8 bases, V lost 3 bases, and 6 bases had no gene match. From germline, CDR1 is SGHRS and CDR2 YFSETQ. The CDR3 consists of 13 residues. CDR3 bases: TGCGCCAGCAGCTCAGGGACAGGCGGGGAAGCTTTCTTT. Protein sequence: CASSSGTGGEAFF.

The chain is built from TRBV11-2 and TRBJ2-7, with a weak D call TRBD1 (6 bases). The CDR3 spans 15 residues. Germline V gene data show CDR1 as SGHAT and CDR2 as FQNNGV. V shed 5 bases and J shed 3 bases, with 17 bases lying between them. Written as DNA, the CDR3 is TGTGCCAGCAGCCAATACAGGGCCGGAGTCTACGAGCAGTACTTC. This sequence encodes CASSQYRAGVYEQYF.

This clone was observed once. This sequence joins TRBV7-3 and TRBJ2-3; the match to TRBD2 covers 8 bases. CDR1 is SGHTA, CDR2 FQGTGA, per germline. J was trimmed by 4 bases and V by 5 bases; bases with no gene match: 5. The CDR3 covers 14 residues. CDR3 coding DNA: TGTGCCAGCAGCCCCGGGGGGGTCTCAGATACGCAGTATTTT. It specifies CASSPGGVSDTQYF.

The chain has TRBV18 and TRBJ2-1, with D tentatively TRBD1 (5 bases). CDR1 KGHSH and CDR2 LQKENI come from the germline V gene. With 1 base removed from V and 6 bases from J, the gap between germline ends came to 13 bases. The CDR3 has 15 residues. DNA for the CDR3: TGTGCCAGCTCACCACAGGGGCCGGTGGTCAATGAGCAGTTCTTC. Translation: CASSPQGPVVNEQFF.

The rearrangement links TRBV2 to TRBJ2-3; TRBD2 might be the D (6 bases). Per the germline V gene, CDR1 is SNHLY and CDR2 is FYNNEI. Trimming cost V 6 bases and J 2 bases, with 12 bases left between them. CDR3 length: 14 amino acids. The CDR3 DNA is TGTGCCAGCAGGTGGAGGGAATACACAGATACGCAGTATTTT. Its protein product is CASRWREYTDTQYF.

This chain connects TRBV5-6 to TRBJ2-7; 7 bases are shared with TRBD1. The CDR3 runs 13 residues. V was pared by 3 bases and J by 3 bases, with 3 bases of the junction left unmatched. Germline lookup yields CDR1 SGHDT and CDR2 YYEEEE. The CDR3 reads CASSSGQLYEQYF. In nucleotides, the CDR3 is TGTGCCAGCAGCTCGGGACAGCTCTACGAGCAGTACTTC.

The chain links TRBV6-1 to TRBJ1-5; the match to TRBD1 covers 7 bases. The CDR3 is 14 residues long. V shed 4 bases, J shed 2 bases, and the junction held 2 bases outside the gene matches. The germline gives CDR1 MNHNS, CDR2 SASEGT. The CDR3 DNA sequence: TGTGCCAGCAGTGGCACAGGGGGCAATCAGCCCCAGCATTTT. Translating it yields CASSGTGGNQPQHF.